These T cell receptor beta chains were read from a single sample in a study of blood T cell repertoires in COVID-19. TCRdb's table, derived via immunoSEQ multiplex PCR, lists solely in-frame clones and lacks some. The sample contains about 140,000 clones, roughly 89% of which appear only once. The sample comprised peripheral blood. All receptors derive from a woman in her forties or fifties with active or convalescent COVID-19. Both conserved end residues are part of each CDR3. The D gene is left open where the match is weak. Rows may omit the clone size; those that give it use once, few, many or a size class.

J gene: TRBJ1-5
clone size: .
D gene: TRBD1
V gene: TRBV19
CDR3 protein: CASSIGQGRSNQPQHF
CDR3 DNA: TGTGCCAGTAGTATAGGACAGGGTCGGAGCAATCAGCCCCAGCATTTT

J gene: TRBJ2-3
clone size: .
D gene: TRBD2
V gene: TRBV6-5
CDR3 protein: CASSRGLAVNHTQYF
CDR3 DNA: TGTGCCAGCAGTAGGGGACTAGCGGTGAACCATACGCAGTATTTT

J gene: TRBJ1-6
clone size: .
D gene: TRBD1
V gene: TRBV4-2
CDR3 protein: CASSQARQGLPNSPLHF
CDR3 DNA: TGTGCCAGCAGCCAAGCCAGACAGGGGCTGCCTAATTCACCCCTCCACTTT

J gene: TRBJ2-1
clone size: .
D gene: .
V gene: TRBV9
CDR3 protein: CASSVAGVVYNEQFF
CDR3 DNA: TGTGCCAGCAGCGTAGCGGGAGTGGTTTACAATGAGCAGTTCTTC

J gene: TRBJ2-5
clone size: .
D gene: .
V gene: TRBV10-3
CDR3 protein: CAISLEEGTETQYF
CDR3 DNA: TGTGCCATCAGCCTGGAGGAGGGAACAGAGACCCAGTACTTC

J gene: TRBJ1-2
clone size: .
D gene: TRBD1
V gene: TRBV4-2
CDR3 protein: CASSPRTGGNYGYTF
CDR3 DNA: TGTGCCAGCAGCCCCCGGACAGGCGGGAACTATGGCTACACCTTC

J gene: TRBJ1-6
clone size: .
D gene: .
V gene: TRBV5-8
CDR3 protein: CAREVVNPLHF
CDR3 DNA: TGTGCCAGGGAGGTGGTCAACCCCCTCCACTTT

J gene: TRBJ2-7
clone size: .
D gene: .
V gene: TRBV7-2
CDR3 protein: CASSRLGQGSYEQYF
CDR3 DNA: TGTGCCAGCAGTCGGCTGGGACAAGGGTCCTACGAGCAGTACTTC

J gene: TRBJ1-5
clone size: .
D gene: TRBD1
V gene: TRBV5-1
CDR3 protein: CASSSTGERNQPQHF
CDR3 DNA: TGCGCCAGCAGCTCGACAGGGGAGAGGAATCAGCCCCAGCATTTT

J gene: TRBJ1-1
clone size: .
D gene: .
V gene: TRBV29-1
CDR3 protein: CSVAGTLANTEAFF
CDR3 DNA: TGCAGCGTCGCCGGGACATTGGCCAACACTGAAGCTTTCTTT

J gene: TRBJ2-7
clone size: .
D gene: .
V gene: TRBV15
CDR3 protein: CATSRESLSSYEQYF
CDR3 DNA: TGTGCCACCAGCAGAGAAAGTCTGAGCTCCTACGAGCAGTACTTC

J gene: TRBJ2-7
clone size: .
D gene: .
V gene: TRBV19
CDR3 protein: CASSTTGTRIYEQYF
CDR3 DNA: TGTGCCAGTAGTACAACCGGGACAAGAATTTACGAGCAGTACTTC

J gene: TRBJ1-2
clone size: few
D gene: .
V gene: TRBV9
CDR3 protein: CASSVDVVHGYTF
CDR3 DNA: TGTGCCAGCAGCGTAGACGTAGTTCATGGCTACACCTTC

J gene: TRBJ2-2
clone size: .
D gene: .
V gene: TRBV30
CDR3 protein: CAWTKPWADVGELFF
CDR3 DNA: TGTGCCTGGACCAAACCGTGGGCAGACGTCGGGGAGCTGTTTTTT

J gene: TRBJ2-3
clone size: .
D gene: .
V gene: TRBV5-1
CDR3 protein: CASSFGGSGTDTQYF
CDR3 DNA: TGCGCCAGCAGCTTTGGAGGGAGTGGTACAGATACGCAGTATTTT

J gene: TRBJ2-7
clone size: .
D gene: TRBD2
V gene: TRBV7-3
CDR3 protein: CASSLRGGVVNYEQYF
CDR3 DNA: TGTGCCAGCAGCCTACGCGGGGGGGTTGTGAACTACGAGCAGTACTTC

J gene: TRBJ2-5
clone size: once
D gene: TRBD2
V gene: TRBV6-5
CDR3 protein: CASSYGRGEQETQYF
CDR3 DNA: TGTGCCAGCAGTTACGGGCGGGGGGAACAAGAGACCCAGTACTTC

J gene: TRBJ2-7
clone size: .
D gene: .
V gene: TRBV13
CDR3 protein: CASSLEQDDSYEQYF
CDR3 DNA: TGTGCCAGCAGCTTAGAACAGGACGACTCCTACGAGCAGTACTTC

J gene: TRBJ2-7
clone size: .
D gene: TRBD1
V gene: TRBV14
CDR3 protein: CASSRGQGPYEQYF
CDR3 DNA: TGTGCCAGCAGCCGGGGACAGGGTCCCTACGAGCAGTACTTC

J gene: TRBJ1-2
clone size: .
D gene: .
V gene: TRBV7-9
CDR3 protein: CASTSGRSASYGYTF
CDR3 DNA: TGTGCCAGCACCTCAGGGAGGAGCGCTTCCTATGGCTACACCTTC

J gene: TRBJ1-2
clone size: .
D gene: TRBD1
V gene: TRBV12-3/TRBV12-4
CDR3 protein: CASSPDRVNGYTF
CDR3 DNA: TGTGCCAGCAGTCCCGACAGGGTGAATGGCTACACCTTC

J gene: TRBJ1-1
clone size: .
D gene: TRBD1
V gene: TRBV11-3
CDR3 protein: CASSPPTGGDEAFF
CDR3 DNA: TGTGCCAGCAGCCCGCCGACAGGGGGCGATGAAGCTTTCTTT